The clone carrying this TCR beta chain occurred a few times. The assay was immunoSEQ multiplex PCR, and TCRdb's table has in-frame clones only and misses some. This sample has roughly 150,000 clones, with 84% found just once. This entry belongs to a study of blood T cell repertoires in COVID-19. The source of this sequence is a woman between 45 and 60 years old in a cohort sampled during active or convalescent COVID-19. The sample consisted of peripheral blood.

The CDR3 DNA reads as TGTGCCAGCAGTTTAGGGCCCCAACAAAACACTGAAGCTTTCTTT. The encoded protein is CASSLGPQQNTEAFF. The V call is TRBV28, the J call TRBJ1-1; D remains ambiguous. The germline V gene encodes CDR1 MDHEN and CDR2 SYDVKM. The CDR3 is made up of 15 amino acids. Trimming left V 2 bases short and J 2 bases short, with 12 bases between. Full variable domain (missing parts from reference TRBV28 and TRBJ1-1): DVKVTQSSRYLVKRTGEKVFLECVQDMDHENMFWYRQDPGLGLRLIYFSYDVKMKEKGDIPEGYSVSREKKERFSLILESASTNQTSMYLCASSLGPQQNTEAFFGQGTRLTVV.